Presented here are 27 T cell receptor beta chains from one specimen sequenced in a study of cytomegalovirus exposure and HLA in healthy donors. Amplification used 60 Vbeta primers and 13 Jbeta primers. Libraries were prepared by immunoSEQ multiplex PCR; TCRdb keeps only in-frame clonotypes and omits some of them. The table records around 170,000 clones, about 84% of them present only once. The sequenced sample consisted of PBMCs. The receptors shown here come from a man aged 50 to 60 in good health and CMV-seronegative.

The chain has TRBV2 and TRBJ1-1; 8 bases agree with TRBD1. This CDR3 has 13 amino acids. V shed 8 bases and J 1 base; nucleotides not matched to a gene: 3. Germline assignment: CDR1 SNHLY and CDR2 FYNNEI. The DNA for the CDR3 is TGTGCCAGCCCGGGGACAGGGAACACTGAAGCTTTCTTT. This encodes CASPGTGNTEAFF.

This chain joins TRBV11-1 and TRBJ2-3; the D gene is possibly TRBD2 (5 bases). This CDR3 has 15 residues. V was trimmed by 0 bases and J by 2 bases, leaving 9 bases between them. The germline gives CDR1 SGHAT, CDR2 FQDESV (reference sequence). The CDR3 sequence: CASSLAEANTDTQYF. CDR3 nucleotides: TGTGCCAGCAGCTTAGCGGAGGCCAACACAGATACGCAGTATTTT.

The V gene is TRBV4-3, the J gene TRBJ2-5; D gene uncertain. CDR3 size: 13 residues. Germline assignment: CDR1 LGHNA and CDR2 YSLEER. Trimming shortened V by 1 base and J by 5 bases, and 8 bases separated the two germline ends. The CDR3 loop reads CASSQVLRETQYF. For the CDR3, the DNA is TGCGCCAGCAGCCAAGTCTTACGGGAGACCCAGTACTTC.

The gene calls are TRBV5-1 and TRBJ2-3; D gene unclear. Between the trimmed V and J ends, which lost 0 bases and 2 bases, there was a span of 7 bases. The V gene's germline CDR1 is SGHRS and CDR2 YFSETQ. The CDR3 has 14 residues. CDR3 region: CASSLAQNTDTQYF. The DNA for the CDR3 is TGCGCCAGCAGCTTGGCACAGAACACAGATACGCAGTATTTT.

V usage is TRBV5-1 and J usage is TRBJ2-6; D is perhaps TRBD1 (6 bases). Germline V lookup: CDR1 SGHRS, CDR2 YFSETQ. This CDR3 region has 15 residues. The V end lost 4 bases, the J end lost 2 bases, and 10 bases lay between the germline ends. Here the CDR3 reads CASSPQGAGANVLTF. The CDR3 DNA reads as TGCGCCAGCAGCCCACAGGGTGCTGGGGCCAACGTCCTGACTTTC. The full variable domain, completed using reference TRBV5-1 and TRBJ2-6, is KAGVTQTPRYLIKTRGQQVTLSCSPISGHRSVSWYQQTPGQGLQFLFEYFSETQRNKGNFPGRFSGRQFSNSRSEMNVSTLELGDSALYLCASSPQGAGANVLTFGAGSRLTVL.

This clone was seen a handful of times. The chain combines TRBV4-3 with TRBJ1-1, with D unclear. This CDR3 spans 14 amino acids. Germline lookup yields CDR1 LGHNA and CDR2 YSLEER. V was cut by 0 bases and J by 5 bases, with 10 bases left in between. CDR3 nucleotide sequence: TGCGCCAGCAGCCAAGAAAAGGGAGGGACTGAAGCTTTCTTT. This codes for CASSQEKGGTEAFF.

The chain links TRBV9 to TRBJ2-3; 11 positions match TRBD2. The CDR3 extends over 19 amino acids. Germline CDR1 and CDR2: SGDLS and YYNGEE. V trimming: 1 base; J trimming: 4 bases; junction bases outside the gene matches: 14. CDR3 protein: CASSVSLEYSGGASDTQYF. For the CDR3, the DNA is TGTGCCAGCAGCGTATCGCTTGAATATAGCGGGGGGGCCTCAGATACGCAGTATTTT.

The chain carries TRBV9 and TRBJ2-2; 9 bases fit TRBD1. Germline assignment: CDR1 SGDLS and CDR2 YYNGEE. The CDR3 sequence is 16 residues long. The V gene end was trimmed by 1 base and the J gene end by 4 bases; junction bases not matched to a gene: 5. CDR3 region: CASSVHRGQVTGELFF. The CDR3 region has the DNA TGTGCCAGCAGCGTACACAGGGGGCAAGTCACCGGGGAGCTGTTTTTT.

The V gene is TRBV2, the J gene TRBJ2-4; 8 positions match TRBD1. V shed 6 bases, J shed 12 bases, and the junction held 7 bases outside the gene matches. The CDR3 has 12 amino acids. Germline V CDR1 and CDR2: SNHLY, FYNNEI. CDR3 protein: CASRTGAGTQYF. The CDR3 DNA reads TGTGCCAGCAGGACAGGGGCCGGGACTCAGTACTTC.

The chain recombines TRBV7-6 with TRBJ2-5; maybe TRBD1 (6 bases). Trimming pared 6 bases from V and 5 bases from J, leaving 16 bases between. This CDR3 contains 14 residues. Germline V gene lookup returns CDR1 SGHVS and CDR2 FNYEAQ. For the CDR3, the DNA is TGTGCCAGCAGTTCAACAGGGTTCGGGGAGACCCAGTACTTC. Protein sequence: CASSSTGFGETQYF. The complete variable domain, with remaining parts taken from reference TRBV7-6 and TRBJ2-5, reads GAGVSQSPRYKVTKRGQDVALRCDPISGHVSLYWYRQALGQGPEFLTYFNYEAQQDKSGLPNDRFSAERPEGSISTLTIQRTEQRDSAMYRCASSSTGFGETQYFGPGTRLLVL.

V usage is TRBV11-2 and J usage is TRBJ2-1; D remains unclear. Germline CDR1 SGHAT, CDR2 FQNNGV. The V end was cut by 2 bases, the J end by 0 bases, with 8 bases between. The CDR3 length is 15 residues. CDR3 DNA sequence: TGTGCCAGCAGCTTATTGGCTGGCTCCTACAATGAGCAGTTCTTC. It specifies CASSLLAGSYNEQFF.

The chain joins TRBV18 to TRBJ2-3; D call uncertain. The CDR3 totals 14 residues. The V end was cut by 5 bases, the J end by 8 bases, with 17 bases between. The germline CDR1 and CDR2 sequences are KGHSH and LQKENI. The CDR3 DNA follows: TGTGCCAGCTCATCGAACGTCGCCCCGGGTACGCAGTATTTT. Translation gives CASSSNVAPGTQYF.

The gene calls are TRBV7-9 and TRBJ2-5, with D perhaps TRBD1 (6 bases). V lost 1 base to trimming and J lost 6 bases, with 12 bases between them. The CDR3 consists of 14 residues. CDR1 and CDR2 from the germline V gene are SEHNR and FQNEAQ (reference sequence). This CDR3 is CASSLGQGLKTQYF. The CDR3 region has the DNA TGTGCCAGCAGCTTAGGTCAGGGGTTGAAGACCCAGTACTTC.

The chain employs TRBV29-1 and TRBJ2-3; 8 bases fit TRBD1. After removal of 7 bases from V and 3 bases from J, the junction contained 6 bases not matched to a gene. This CDR3 contains 13 residues. Germline V lookup: CDR1 SQVTM, CDR2 ANQGSEA. In DNA form, the CDR3 reads TGCAGCGCAGGACAGGGCCCTACAGATACGCAGTATTTT. Protein: CSAGQGPTDTQYF.

V is TRBV7-9 and J is TRBJ1-4; 8 nucleotides line up with TRBD1. CDR1 and CDR2 from the germline V gene are SEHNR and FQNEAQ (reference sequence). Trimming removed 2 bases from V and 3 bases from J; junction bases left unmatched: 2. The CDR3 has 15 amino acids. CDR3 sequence reads: CASSLTTGANEKLFF. The CDR3 DNA sequence: TGTGCCAGCAGCTTAACGACAGGGGCTAATGAAAAACTGTTTTTT.

This rearrangement joins TRBV30 to TRBJ2-4; D may be TRBD1 (5 bases). V was cut by 5 bases and J by 5 bases, with 13 bases left in between. CDR1 and CDR2 from the germline V gene are GTSNPN and SVGIG (reference sequence). The CDR3 totals 13 residues. Here the CDR3 DNA reads TGTGCCTGGTTAGGGGATTCCCAAAACATTCAGTACTTC. Amino acids: CAWLGDSQNIQYF.

This clone came up once. The chain joins TRBV15 to TRBJ2-7, with D possibly matching TRBD1 (6 bases). Germline CDR1 and CDR2: LNHNV and YYDKDF (reference sequence). V was clipped by 5 bases and J by 3 bases, with 11 bases between them. The CDR3 totals 13 residues. The CDR3 nucleotides read TGTGCCACCAGCGTGTTACAGGGCTACGAGCAGTACTTC. Its translation is CATSVLQGYEQYF. The variable domain in full, completed from reference TRBV15 and TRBJ2-7, reads DAMVIQNPRYQVTQFGKPVTLSCSQTLNHNVMYWYQQKSSQAPKLLFHYYDKDFNNEADTPDNFQSRRPNTSFCFLDIRSPGLGDTAMYLCATSVLQGYEQYFGPGTRLTVT.

This clone was counted a few times. The genes are TRBV5-4 and TRBJ1-4; 8 nucleotides align to TRBD1. The germline CDR1 and CDR2 sequences are SGHNT and YYREEE (reference sequence). This CDR3 is built from 14 residues. Trimming at V came to 4 bases and at J to 10 bases, leaving 9 bases not matched to a gene. DNA for the CDR3: TGTGCCAGCAGCGCCGGACAGGGCGGAGGAAAACTGTTTTTT. It is translated as CASSAGQGGGKLFF.

This clone has a single count. Here the CDR3 reads CAISEGQNYGYTF. The CDR3 DNA reads TGTGCCATCAGTGAGGGACAGAACTATGGCTACACCTTC. The chain links TRBV10-3 to TRBJ1-2, with D maybe TRBD1 (6 bases). Between the trimmed V and J ends, which lost 2 bases and 2 bases, there was a span of 6 bases. This CDR3 has 13 amino acids. Germline CDR1 is ENHRY and CDR2 is SYGVKD.

This clone was counted once. The V and J genes are TRBV30 and TRBJ2-7; D uncertain. Germline V lookup: CDR1 GTSNPN, CDR2 SVGIG (reference sequence). Trimming shortened V by 2 bases and J by 9 bases, and 14 bases separated the two germline ends. The CDR3 is 12 residues long. CDR3 loop: CAWSLIASGQYF. Written as DNA, the CDR3 is TGTGCCTGGAGTTTAATCGCGAGTGGGCAGTACTTC.

The chain links TRBV4-1 to TRBJ1-2; tentative D call: TRBD1 (6 bases). V was clipped by 0 bases and J by 8 bases, with 13 bases between them. The CDR3 runs to 14 residues. The germline CDR1 and CDR2 sequences are MGHRA and YSYEKL. CDR3 DNA sequence: TGCGCCAGCAGCCAAGATGGGCCCAGGGGAGGCTACACCTTC. Amino acid sequence: CASSQDGPRGGYTF.

J is TRBJ2-1 and V is TRBV19; 13 bases align to TRBD2. Germline V gene sequence: CDR1 LNHDA, CDR2 SQIVND (reference sequence). There are 18 residues in the CDR3. The trim removed 4 bases at V and 1 base at J, leaving 7 bases unmatched. In DNA, the CDR3 is TGTGCCAGTAGTACAACCTGGGGACTAGCGGGATCCTACAATGAGCAGTTCTTC. Translating gives CASSTTWGLAGSYNEQFF.

The CDR3 bases are TGTGCCAGTAGTATGGGGACAGGAATTAACTATGGCTACACCTTC. This sequence encodes CASSMGTGINYGYTF. The chain carries TRBV19 and TRBJ1-2, with 8 nucleotides matching TRBD1. The germline gives CDR1 LNHDA, CDR2 SQIVND (reference sequence). V lost 3 bases, J lost 1 base, and 4 bases stayed unmatched. The length of the CDR3 is 15 residues.

The table lists this clone with a few counts. The chain couples TRBV27 to TRBJ1-2, with D perhaps matching TRBD1 (5 bases). CDR1 is MNHEY and CDR2 is SMNVEV in the germline V gene (reference sequence). The CDR3 is made up of 13 amino acids. Trimming removed 4 bases from V and 4 bases from J, with 10 bases in between. In nucleotides, the CDR3 is TGTGCCAGCAGTTGGAGGGGTGGCTATGGCTACACCTTC. Amino acids: CASSWRGGYGYTF.

This clone was observed a single time. This chain connects TRBV5-1 to TRBJ2-2; 11 nucleotides agree with TRBD1. V lost 5 bases to trimming and J lost 7 bases; unmatched junction nucleotides: 10. CDR3 length equals 16 residues. Germline V CDR1 and CDR2: SGHRS, YFSETQ. The CDR3 nucleotides are TGCGCCAGCAGTTCGGGACAGGGGGAGTTCGGCGGGGAGCTGTTTTTT. Amino acid sequence: CASSSGQGEFGGELFF.

This chain joins TRBV30 and TRBJ1-1, with D possibly matching TRBD1 (5 bases). This CDR3 contains 15 residues. Trimming took off 0 bases at V and 7 bases at J, with 18 bases between the two ends. Germline CDR1 reads GTSNPN; CDR2 reads SVGIG (reference sequence). The CDR3: CAWSVMGGAGDEAFF. DNA for the CDR3: TGTGCCTGGAGTGTTATGGGAGGGGCGGGCGATGAAGCTTTCTTT.

V usage is TRBV27 and J usage is TRBJ1-4, with D maybe TRBD1 (6 bases). Trimming shortened V by 5 bases and J by 7 bases, and 8 bases separated the two germline ends. CDR1 and CDR2 from the germline V gene are MNHEY and SMNVEV (reference sequence). The CDR3 length is 12 residues. The CDR3 DNA follows: TGTGCCAGCAGTCCCAGGGGTGAAAAACTGTTTTTT. Translated, it gives CASSPRGEKLFF.